This T cell receptor (beta chain) was documented in a study of CD8 T cells in ankylosing spondylitis. Remarks on this clonotype: Its antigen remains unknown. The junction departs from germline at one end; a sequencing error may be responsible.

Researchers built TCR beta libraries using quantitative 5'-RACE with molecular barcodes. Each CDR3 protein is one row after TCRdb ran MiXCR on the 5' RACE reads. Here the sample spans under 170,000 distinct CDR3 sequences, around 43% being singletons. Study conclusions and caveats: Some of the motif variants had earlier been found in reactive arthritis patients' fluid and blood.

The sequence derives from a male donor with ankylosing spondylitis. What was sequenced was synovial fluid, either unsorted or a sorted T cell fraction (not recorded which).

The CDR3: CCARWTGMGLHTDTQYF. The CDR3 DNA reads as TGCTGTGCACGTTGGACAGGGATGGGTTTACACACAGATACGCAGTATTTT. The chain carries TRBV20-1 and TRBJ2-3, with 8 bases matching TRBD1. This CDR3 spans 17 amino acids. The V gene's germline CDR1 is DFQATT and CDR2 SNEGSKA (reference sequence).